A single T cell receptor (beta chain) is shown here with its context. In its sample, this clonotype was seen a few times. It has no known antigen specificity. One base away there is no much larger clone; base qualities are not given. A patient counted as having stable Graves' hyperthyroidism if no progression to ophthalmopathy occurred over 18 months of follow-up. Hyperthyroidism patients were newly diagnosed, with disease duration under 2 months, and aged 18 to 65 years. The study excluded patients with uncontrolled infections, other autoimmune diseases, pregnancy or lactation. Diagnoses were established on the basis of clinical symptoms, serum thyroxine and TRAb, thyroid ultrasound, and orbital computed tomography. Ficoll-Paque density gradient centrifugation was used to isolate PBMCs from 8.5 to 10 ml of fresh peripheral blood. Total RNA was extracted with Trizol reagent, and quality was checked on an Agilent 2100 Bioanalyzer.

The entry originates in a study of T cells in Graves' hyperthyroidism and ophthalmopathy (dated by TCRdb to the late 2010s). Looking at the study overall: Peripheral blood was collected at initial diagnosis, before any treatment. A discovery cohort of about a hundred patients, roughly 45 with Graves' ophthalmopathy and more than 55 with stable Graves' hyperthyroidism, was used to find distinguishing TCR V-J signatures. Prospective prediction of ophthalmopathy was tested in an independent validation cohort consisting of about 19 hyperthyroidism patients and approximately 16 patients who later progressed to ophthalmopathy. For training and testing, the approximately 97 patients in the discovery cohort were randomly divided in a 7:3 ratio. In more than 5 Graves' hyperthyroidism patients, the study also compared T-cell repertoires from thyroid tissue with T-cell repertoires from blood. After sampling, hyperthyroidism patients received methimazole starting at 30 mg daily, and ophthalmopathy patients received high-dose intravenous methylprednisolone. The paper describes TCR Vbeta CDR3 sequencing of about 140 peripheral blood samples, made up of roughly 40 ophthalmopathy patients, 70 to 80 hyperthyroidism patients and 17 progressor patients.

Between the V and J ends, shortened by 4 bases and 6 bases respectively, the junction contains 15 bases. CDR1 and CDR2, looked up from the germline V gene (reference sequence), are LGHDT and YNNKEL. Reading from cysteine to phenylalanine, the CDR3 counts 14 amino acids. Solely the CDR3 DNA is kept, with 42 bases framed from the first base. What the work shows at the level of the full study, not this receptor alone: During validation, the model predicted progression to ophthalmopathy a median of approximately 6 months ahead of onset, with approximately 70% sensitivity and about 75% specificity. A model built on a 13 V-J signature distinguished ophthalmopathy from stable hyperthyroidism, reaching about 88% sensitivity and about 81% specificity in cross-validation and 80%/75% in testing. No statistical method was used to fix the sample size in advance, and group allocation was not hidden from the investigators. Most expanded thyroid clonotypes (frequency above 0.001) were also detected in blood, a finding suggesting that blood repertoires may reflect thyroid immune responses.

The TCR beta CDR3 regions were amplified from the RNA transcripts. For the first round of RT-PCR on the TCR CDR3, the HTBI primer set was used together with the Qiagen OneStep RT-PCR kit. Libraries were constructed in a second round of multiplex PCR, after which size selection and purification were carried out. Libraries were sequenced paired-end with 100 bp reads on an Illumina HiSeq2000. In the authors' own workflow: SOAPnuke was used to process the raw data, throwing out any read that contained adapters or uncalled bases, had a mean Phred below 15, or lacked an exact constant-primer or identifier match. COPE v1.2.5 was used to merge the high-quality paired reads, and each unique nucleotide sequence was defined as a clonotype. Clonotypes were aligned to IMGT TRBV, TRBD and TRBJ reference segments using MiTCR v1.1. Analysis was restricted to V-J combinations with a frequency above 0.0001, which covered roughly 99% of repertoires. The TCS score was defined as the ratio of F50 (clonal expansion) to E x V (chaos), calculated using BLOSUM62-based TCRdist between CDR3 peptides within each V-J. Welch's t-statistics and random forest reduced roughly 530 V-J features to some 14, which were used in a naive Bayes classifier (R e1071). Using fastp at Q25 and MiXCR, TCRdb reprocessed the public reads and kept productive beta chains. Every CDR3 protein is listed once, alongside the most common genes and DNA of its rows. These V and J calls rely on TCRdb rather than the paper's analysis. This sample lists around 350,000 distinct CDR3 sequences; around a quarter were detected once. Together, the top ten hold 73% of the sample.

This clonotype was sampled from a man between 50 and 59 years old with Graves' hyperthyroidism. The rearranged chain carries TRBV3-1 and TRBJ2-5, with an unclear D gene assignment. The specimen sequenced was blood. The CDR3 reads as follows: CASSPTTTTKTQYF. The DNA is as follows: TGTGCCAGCAGCCCGACCACCACAACGAAGACCCAGTACTTC.